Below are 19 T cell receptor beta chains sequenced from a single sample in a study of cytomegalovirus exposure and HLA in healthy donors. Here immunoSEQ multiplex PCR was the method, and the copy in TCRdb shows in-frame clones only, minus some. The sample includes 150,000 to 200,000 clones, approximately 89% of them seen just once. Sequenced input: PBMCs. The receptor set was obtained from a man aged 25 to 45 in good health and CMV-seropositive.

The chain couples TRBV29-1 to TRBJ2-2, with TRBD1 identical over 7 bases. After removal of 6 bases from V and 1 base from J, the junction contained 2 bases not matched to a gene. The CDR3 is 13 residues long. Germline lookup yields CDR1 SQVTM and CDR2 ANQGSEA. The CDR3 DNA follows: TGCAGCGTCCGACAGGGGAACACCGGGGAGCTGTTTTTT. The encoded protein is CSVRQGNTGELFF.

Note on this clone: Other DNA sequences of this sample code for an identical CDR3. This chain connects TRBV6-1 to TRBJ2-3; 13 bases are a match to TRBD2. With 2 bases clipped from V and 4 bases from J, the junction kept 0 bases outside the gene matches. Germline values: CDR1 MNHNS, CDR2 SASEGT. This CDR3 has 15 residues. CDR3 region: CASSETSGGADTQYF. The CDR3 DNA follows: TGTGCCAGCAGTGAAACTAGCGGGGGGGCAGATACGCAGTATTTT.

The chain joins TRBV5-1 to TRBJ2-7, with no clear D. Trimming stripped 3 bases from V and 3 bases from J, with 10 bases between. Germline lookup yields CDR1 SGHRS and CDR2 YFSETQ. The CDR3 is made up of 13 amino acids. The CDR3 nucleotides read TGCGCCAGCAGCTGGAAGTCCTTCTACGAGCAGTACTTC. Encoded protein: CASSWKSFYEQYF.

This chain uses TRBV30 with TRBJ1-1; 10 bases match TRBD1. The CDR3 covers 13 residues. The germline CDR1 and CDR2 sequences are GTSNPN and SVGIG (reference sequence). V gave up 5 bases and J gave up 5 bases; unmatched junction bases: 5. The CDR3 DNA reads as TGTGCCTGGGACAGGGGGCAGGATACTGAAGCTTTCTTT. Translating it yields CAWDRGQDTEAFF.

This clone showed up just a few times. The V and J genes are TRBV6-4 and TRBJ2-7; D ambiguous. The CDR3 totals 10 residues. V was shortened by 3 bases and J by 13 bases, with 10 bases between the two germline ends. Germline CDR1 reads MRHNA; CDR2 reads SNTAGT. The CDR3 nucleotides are TGTGCCAGCAGTGATGTAACCTCCTACTTC. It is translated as CASSDVTSYF.

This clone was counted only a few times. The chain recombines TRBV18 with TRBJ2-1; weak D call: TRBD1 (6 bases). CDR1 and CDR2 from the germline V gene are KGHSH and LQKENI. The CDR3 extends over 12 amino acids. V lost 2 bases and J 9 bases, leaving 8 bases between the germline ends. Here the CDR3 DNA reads TGTGCCAGCTCACCAACAGGGAGTGAGCAGTTCTTC. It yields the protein CASSPTGSEQFF.

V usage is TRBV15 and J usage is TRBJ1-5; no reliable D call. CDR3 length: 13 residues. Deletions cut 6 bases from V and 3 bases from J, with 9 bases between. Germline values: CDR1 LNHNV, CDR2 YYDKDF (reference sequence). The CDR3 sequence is CATRGDHNQPQHF. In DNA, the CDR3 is TGTGCCACCAGGGGAGACCACAATCAGCCCCAGCATTTT.

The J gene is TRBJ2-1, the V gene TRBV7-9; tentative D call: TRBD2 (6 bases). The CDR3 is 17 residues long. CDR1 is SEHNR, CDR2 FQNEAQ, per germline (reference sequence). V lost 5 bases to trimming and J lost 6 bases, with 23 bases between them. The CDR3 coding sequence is TGTGCCAGCAGCCAAGGGGTATTGGGGGGAGTGAGCAATGAGCAGTTCTTC. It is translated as CASSQGVLGGVSNEQFF.

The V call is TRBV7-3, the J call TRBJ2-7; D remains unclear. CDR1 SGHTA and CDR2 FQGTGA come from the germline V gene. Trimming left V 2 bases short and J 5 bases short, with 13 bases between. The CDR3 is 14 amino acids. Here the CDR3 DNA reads TGTGCCAGCAGCTTAGGATCTGGGTCCCACGAGCAGTACTTC. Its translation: CASSLGSGSHEQYF.

The CDR3 sequence is CSAQGATGELFF. Here the CDR3 DNA reads TGCAGCGCCCAGGGAGCCACCGGGGAGCTGTTTTTT. The V and J genes are TRBV29-1 and TRBJ2-2; D may be TRBD1 or TRBD2 (5 bases each). Germline V lookup: CDR1 SQVTM, CDR2 ANQGSEA. This CDR3 has 12 residues. V shed 7 bases and J shed 4 bases, with 10 bases lying between them.

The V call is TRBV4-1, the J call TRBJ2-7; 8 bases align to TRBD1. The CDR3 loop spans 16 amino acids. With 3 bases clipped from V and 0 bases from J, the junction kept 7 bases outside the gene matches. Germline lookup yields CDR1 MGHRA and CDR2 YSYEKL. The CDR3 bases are TGCGCCAGCAGCCAGAACTGGGGGACAGGCTCCTACGAGCAGTACTTC. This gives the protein CASSQNWGTGSYEQYF.

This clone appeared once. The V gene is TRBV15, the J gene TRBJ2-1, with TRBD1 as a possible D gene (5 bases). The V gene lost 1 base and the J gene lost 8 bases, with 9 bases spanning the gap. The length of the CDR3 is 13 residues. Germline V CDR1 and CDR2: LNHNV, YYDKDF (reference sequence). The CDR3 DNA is TGTGCCACCAGCAGAGTGACAGTCGATGAGCAGTTCTTC. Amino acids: CATSRVTVDEQFF.

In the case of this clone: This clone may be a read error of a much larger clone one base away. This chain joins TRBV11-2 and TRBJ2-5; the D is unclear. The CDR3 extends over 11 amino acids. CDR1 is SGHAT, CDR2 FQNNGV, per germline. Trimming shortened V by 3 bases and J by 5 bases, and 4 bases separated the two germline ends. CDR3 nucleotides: TGTGCCAGCAGCTTGGTGGAGACCCAGTACTTC. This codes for CASSLVETQYF.

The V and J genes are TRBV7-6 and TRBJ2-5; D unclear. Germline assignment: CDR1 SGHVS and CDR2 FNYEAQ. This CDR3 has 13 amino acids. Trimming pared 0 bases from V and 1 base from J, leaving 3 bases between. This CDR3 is CASSLAFQETQYF. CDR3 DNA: TGTGCCAGCAGCTTAGCCTTCCAAGAGACCCAGTACTTC.

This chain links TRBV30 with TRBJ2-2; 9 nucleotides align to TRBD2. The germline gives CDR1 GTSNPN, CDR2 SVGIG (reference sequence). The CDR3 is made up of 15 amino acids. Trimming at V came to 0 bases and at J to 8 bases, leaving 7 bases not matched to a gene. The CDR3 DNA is TGTGCCTGGAGTGTACGGAGTAGCGGGGGTGGGGAGCTGTTTTTT. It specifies CAWSVRSSGGGELFF.

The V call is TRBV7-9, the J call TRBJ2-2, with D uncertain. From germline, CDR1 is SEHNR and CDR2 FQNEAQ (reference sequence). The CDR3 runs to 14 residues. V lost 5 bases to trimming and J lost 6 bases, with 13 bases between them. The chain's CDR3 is CASSRDNGSGELFF. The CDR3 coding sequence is TGTGCCAGCAGCCGTGACAACGGGTCCGGGGAGCTGTTTTTT.

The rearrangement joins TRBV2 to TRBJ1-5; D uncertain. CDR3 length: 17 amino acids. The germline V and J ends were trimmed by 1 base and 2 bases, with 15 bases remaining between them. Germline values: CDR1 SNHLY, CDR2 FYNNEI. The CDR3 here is CASSEDGNGWGNQPQHF. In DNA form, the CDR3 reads TGTGCCAGCAGTGAAGATGGTAACGGGTGGGGCAATCAGCCCCAGCATTTT.

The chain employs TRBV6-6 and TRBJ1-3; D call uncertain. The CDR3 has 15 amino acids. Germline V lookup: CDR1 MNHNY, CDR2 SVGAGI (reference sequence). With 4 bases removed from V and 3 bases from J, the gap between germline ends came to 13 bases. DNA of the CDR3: TGTGCCAGCAGTTCGCGGCCGGCCGTTGGAAACACCATATATTTT. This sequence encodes CASSSRPAVGNTIYF.

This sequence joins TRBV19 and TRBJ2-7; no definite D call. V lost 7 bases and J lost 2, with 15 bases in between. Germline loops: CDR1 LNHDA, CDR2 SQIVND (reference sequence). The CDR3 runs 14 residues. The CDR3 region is CASTNSDRAYEQYF. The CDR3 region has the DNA TGTGCCAGTACTAACTCGGACCGGGCCTACGAGCAGTACTTC. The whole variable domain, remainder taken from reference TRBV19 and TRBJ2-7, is DGGITQSPKYLFRKEGQNVTLSCEQNLNHDAMYWYRQDPGQGLRLIYYSQIVNDFQKGDIAEGYSVSREKKESFPLTVTSAQKNPTAFYLCASTNSDRAYEQYFGPGTRLTVT.